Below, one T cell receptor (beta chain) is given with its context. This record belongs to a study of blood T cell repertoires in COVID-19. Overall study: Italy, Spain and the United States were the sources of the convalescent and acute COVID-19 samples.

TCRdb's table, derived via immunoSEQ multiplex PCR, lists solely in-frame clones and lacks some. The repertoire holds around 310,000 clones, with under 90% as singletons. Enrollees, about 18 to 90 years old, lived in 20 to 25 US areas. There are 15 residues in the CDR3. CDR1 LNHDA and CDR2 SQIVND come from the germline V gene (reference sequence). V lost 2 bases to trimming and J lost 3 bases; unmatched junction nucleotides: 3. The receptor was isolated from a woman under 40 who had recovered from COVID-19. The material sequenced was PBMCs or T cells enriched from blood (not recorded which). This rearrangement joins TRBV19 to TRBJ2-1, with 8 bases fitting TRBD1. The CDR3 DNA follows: TGTGCCAGTAGTATATCCGGACAGGGCTACAATGAGCAGTTCTTC. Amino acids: CASSISGQGYNEQFF.